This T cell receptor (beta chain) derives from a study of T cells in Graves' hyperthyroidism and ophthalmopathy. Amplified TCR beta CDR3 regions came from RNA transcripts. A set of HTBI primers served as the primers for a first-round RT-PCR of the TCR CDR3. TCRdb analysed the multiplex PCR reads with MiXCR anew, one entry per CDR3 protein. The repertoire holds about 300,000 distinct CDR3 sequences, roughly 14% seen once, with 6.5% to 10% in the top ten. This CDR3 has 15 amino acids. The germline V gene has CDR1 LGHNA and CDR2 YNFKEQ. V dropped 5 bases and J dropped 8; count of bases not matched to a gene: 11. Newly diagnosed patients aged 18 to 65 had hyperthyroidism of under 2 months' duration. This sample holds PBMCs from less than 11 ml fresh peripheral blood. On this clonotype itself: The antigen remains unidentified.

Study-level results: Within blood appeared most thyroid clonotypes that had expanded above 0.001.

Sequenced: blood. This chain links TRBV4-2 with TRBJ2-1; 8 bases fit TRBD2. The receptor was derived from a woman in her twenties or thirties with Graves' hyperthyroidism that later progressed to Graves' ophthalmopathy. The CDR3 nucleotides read TGTGCCAGCAGCGTACCCGGGACTAGGAGTGATGAGCAGTTCTTC. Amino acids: CASSVPGTRSDEQFF.